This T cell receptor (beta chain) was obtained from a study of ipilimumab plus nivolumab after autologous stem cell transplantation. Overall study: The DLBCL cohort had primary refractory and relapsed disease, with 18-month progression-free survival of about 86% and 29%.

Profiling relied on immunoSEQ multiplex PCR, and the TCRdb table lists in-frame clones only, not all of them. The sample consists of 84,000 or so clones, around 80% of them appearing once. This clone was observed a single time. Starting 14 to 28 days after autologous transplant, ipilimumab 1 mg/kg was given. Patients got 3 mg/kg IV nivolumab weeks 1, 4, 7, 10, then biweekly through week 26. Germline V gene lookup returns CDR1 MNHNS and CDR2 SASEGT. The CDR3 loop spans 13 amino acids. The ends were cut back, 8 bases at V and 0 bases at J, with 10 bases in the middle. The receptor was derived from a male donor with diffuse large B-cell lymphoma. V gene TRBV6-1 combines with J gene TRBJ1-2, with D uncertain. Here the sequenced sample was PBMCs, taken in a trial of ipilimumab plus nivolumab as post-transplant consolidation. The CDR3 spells CASLALTNYGYTF. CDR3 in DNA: TGTGCCAGCCTTGCCCTTACTAACTATGGCTACACCTTC.